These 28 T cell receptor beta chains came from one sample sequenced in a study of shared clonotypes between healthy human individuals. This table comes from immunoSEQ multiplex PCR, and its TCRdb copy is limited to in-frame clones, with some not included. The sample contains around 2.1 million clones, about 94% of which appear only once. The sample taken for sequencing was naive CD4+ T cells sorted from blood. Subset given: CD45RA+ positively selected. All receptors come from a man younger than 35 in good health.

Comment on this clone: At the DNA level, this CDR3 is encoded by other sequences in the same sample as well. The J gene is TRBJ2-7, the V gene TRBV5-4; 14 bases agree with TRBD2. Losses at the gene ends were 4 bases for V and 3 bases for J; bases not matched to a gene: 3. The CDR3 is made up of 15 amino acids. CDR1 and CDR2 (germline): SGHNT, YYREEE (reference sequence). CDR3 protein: CASSTGTSGGYEQYF. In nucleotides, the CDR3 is TGTGCCAGCAGCACCGGGACTAGCGGGGGCTACGAGCAGTACTTC.

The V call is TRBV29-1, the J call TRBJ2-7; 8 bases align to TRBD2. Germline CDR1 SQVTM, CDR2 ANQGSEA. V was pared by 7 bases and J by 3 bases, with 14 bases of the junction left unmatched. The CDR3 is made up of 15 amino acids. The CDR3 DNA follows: TGCAGCGCCCAACGGGGGGGCTTTGGAGGCTACGAGCAGTACTTC. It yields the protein CSAQRGGFGGYEQYF.

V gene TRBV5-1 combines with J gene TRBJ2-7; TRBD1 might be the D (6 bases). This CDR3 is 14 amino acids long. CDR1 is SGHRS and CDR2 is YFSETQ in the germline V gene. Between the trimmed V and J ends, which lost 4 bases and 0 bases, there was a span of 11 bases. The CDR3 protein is CASSRQERSYEQYF. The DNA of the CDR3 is TGCGCCAGCAGCCGACAGGAACGCTCCTACGAGCAGTACTTC.

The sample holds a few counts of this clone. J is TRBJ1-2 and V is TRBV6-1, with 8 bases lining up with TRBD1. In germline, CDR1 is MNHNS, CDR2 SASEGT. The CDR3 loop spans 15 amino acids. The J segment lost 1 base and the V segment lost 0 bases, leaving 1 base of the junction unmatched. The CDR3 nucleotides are TGTGCCAGCAGTGAAGCTGACAGGGGTAACTATGGCTACACCTTC. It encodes CASSEADRGNYGYTF.

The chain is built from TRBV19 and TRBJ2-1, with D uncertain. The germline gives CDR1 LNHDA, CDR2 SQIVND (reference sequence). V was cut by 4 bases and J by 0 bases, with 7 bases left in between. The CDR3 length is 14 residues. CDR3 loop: CASSTSGSYNEQFF. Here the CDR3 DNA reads TGTGCCAGTAGTACCTCGGGCTCCTACAATGAGCAGTTCTTC.

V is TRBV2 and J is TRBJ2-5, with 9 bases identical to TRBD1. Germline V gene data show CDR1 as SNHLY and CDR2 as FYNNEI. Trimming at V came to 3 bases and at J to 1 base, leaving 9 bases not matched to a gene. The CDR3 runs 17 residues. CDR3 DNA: TGTGCCAGCAGTGAGGCCCTTACGACAGGGGGCCAAGAGACCCAGTACTTC. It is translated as CASSEALTTGGQETQYF.

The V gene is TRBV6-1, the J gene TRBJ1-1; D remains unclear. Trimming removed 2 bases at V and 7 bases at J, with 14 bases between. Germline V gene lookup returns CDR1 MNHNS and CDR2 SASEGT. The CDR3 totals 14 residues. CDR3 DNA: TGTGCCAGCAGTGAACTTCAGGCTTGGGGTGAAGCTTTCTTT. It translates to CASSELQAWGEAFF.

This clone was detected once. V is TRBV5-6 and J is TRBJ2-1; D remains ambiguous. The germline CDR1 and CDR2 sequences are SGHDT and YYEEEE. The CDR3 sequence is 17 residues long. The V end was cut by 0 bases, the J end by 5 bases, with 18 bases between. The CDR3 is CASSLASGWLMNNEQFF. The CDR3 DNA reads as TGTGCCAGCAGCTTGGCTTCAGGTTGGCTAATGAACAATGAGCAGTTCTTC.

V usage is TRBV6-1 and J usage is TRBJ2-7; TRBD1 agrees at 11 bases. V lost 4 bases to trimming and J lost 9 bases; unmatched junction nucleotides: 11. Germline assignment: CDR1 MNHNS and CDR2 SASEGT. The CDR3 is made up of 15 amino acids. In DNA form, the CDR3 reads TGTGCCAGCAGTGCCCCGGACAGGGGGCGCCGTGCGCAGTACTTC. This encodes CASSAPDRGRRAQYF.

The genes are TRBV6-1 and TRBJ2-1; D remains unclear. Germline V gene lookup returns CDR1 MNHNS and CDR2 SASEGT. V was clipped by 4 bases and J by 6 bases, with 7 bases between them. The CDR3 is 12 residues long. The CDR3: CASSGIFNEQFF. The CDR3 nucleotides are TGTGCCAGCAGTGGGATCTTCAATGAGCAGTTCTTC.

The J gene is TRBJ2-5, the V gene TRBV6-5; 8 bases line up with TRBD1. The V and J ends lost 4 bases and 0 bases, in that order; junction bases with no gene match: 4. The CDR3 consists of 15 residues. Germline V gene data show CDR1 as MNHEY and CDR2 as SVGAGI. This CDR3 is CASSLMTGDQETQYF. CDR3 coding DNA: TGTGCCAGCAGTTTGATGACAGGGGACCAAGAGACCCAGTACTTC.

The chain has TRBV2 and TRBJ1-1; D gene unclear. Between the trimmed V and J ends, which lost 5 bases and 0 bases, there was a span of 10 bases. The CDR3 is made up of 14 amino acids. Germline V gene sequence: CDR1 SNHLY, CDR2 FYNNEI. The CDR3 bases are TGTGCCAGCAGTCCCAGAAAATTGAACACTGAAGCTTTCTTT. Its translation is CASSPRKLNTEAFF.

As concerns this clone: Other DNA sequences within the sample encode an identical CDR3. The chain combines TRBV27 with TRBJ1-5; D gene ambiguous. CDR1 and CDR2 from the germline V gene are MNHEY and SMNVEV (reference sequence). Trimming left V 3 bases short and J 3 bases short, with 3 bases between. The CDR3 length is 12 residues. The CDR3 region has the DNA TGTGCCAGCAGTTTCCCCAATCAGCCCCAGCATTTT. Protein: CASSFPNQPQHF.

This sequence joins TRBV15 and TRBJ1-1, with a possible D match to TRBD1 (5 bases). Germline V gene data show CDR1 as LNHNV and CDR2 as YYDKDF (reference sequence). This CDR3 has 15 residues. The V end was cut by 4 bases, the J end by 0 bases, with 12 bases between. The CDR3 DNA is TGTGCCACCAGCAAACACGGGGGATTGAACACTGAAGCTTTCTTT. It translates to CATSKHGGLNTEAFF.

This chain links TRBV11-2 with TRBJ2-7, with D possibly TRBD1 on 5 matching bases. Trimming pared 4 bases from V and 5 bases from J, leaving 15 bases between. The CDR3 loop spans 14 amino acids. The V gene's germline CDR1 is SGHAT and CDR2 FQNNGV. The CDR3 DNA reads TGTGCCAGCAGCTATGAAATAGGGGTCCACGAGCAGTACTTC. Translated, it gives CASSYEIGVHEQYF.

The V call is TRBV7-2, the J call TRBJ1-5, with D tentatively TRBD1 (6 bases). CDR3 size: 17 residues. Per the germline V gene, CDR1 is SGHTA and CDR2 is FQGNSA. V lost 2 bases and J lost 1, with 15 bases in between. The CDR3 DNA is TGTGCCAGCAGCTTAACCACAGGGTGGACAAGCAATCAGCCCCAGCATTTT. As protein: CASSLTTGWTSNQPQHF.

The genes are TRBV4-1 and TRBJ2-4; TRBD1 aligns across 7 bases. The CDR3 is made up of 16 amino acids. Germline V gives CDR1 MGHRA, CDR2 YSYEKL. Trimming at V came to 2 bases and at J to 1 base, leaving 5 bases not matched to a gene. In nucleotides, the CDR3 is TGCGCCAGCAGCCAACCTTTACAGGGGGCCAAAAACATTCAGTACTTC. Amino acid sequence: CASSQPLQGAKNIQYF.

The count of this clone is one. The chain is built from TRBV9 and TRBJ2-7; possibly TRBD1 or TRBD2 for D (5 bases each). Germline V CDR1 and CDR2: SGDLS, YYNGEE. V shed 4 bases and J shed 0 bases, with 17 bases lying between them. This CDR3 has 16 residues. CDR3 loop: CASSPHRDPSSYEQYF. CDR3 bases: TGTGCCAGCAGCCCCCACCGGGACCCAAGCTCCTACGAGCAGTACTTC. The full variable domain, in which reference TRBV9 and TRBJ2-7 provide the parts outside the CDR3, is DSGVTQTPKHLITATGQRVTLRCSPRSGDLSVYWYQQSLDQGLQFLIQYYNGEERAKGNILERFSAQQFPDLHSELNLSSLELGDSALYFCASSPHRDPSSYEQYFGPGTRLTVT.

In DNA, the CDR3 is TGTGCCAGCAGCGGCGAAGGAGAACCGCAGTATTTT. Encoded protein: CASSGEGEPQYF. The chain has TRBV5-6 and TRBJ2-3; D not certain. The V and J ends lost 4 bases and 10 bases respectively, with 13 bases between them. This CDR3 is 12 amino acids long. Germline CDR1 SGHDT, CDR2 YYEEEE. The variable domain in full, completed from reference TRBV5-6 and TRBJ2-3, reads DAGVTQSPTHLIKTRGQQVTLRCSPKSGHDTVSWYQQALGQGPQFIFQYYEEEERQRGNFPDRFSGHQFPNYSSELNVNALLLGDSALYLCASSGEGEPQYFGPGTRLTVL.

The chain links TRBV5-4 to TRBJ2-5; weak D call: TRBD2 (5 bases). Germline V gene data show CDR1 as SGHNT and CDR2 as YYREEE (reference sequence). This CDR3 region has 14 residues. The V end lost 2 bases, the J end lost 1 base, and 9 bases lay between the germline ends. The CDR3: CASSFGRGQETQYF. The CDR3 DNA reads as TGTGCCAGCAGCTTTGGCCGGGGCCAAGAGACCCAGTACTTC.

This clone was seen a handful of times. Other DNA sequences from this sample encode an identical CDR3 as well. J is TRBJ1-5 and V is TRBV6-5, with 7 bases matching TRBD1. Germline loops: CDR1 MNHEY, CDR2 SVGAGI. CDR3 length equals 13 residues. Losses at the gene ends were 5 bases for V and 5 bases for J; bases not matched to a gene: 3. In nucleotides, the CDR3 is TGTGCCAGCAGTCGACAGGGCGATCAGCCCCAGCATTTT. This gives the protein CASSRQGDQPQHF.

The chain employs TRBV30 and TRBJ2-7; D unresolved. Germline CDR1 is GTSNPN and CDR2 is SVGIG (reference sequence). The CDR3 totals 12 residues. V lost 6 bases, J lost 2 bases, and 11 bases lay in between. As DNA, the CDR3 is TGTGCCTGCGCTAGGGTTCCCTACGAGCAGTACTTC. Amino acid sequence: CACARVPYEQYF.

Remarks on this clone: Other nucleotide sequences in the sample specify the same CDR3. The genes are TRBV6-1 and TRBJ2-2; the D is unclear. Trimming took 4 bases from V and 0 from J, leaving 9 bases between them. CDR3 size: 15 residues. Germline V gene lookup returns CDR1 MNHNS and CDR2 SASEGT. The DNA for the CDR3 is TGTGCCAGCAGTGCCTACTCTTCGAACACCGGGGAGCTGTTTTTT. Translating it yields CASSAYSSNTGELFF.

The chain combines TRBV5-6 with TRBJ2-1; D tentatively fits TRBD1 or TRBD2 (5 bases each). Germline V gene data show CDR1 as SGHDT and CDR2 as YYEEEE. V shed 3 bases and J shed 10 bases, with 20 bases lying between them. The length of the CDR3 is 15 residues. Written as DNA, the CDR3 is TGTGCCAGCAGCTACCGGGACCGGAGGACCAAGGAGCAGTTCTTC. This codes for CASSYRDRRTKEQFF. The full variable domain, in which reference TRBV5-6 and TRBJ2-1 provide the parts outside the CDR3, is DAGVTQSPTHLIKTRGQQVTLRCSPKSGHDTVSWYQQALGQGPQFIFQYYEEEERQRGNFPDRFSGHQFPNYSSELNVNALLLGDSALYLCASSYRDRRTKEQFFGPGTRLTVL.

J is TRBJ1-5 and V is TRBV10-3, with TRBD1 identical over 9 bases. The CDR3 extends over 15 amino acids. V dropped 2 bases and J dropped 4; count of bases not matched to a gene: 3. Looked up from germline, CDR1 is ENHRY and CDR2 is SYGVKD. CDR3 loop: CAISERTGANQPQHF. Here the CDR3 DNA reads TGTGCCATCAGTGAGAGGACAGGGGCGAATCAGCCCCAGCATTTT.

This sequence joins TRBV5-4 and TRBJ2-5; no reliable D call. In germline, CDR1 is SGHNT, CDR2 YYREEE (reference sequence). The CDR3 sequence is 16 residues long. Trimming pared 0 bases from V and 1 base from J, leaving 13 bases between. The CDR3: CASSLAPQPFQETQYF. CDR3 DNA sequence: TGTGCCAGCAGCTTGGCCCCACAGCCGTTCCAAGAGACCCAGTACTTC. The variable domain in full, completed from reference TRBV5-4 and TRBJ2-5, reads ETGVTQSPTHLIKTRGQQVTLRCSSQSGHNTVSWYQQALGQGPQFIFQYYREEENGRGNFPPRFSGLQFPNYSSELNVNALELDDSALYLCASSLAPQPFQETQYFGPGTRLLVL.

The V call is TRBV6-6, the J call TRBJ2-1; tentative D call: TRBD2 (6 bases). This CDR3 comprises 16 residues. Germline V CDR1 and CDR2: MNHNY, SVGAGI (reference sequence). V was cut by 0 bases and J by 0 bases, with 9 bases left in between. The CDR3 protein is CASSYSRLVSYNEQFF. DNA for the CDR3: TGTGCCAGCAGTTACTCGAGACTAGTCTCCTACAATGAGCAGTTCTTC.

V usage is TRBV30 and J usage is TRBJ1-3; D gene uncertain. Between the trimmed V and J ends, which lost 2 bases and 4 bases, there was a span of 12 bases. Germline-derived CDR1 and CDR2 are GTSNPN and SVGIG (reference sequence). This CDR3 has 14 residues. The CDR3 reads CAWSPWGSGNTIYF. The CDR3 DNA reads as TGTGCCTGGAGTCCATGGGGATCAGGAAACACCATATATTTT.